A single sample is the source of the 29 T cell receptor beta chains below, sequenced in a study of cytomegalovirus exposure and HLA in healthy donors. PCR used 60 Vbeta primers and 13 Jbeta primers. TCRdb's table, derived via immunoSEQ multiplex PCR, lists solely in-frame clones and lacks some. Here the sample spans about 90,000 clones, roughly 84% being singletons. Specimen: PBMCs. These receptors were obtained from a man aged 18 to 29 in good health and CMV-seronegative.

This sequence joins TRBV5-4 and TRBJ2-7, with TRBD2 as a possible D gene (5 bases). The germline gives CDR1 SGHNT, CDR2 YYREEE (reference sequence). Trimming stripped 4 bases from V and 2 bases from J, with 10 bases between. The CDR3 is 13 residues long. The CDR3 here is CASSRGMAYEQYF. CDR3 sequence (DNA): TGTGCCAGCAGCCGAGGGATGGCCTACGAGCAGTACTTC.

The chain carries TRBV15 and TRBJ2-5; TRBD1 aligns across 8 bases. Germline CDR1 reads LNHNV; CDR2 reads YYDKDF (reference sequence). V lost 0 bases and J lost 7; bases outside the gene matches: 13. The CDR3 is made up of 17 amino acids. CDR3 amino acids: CATSRDPGQGLVGTQYF. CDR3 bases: TGTGCCACCAGCAGAGATCCAGGACAGGGACTCGTGGGGACCCAGTACTTC. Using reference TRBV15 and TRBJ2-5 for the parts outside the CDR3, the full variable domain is DAMVIQNPRYQVTQFGKPVTLSCSQTLNHNVMYWYQQKSSQAPKLLFHYYDKDFNNEADTPDNFQSRRPNTSFCFLDIRSPGLGDTAMYLCATSRDPGQGLVGTQYFGPGTRLLVL.

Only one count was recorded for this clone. The CDR3 reads CASSRNRGGTEAFF. The CDR3 DNA reads TGTGCCAGCAGCCGCAACAGGGGAGGCACTGAAGCTTTCTTT. The chain recombines TRBV14 with TRBJ1-1; 7 nucleotides align to TRBD1. Germline CDR1 SGHDN, CDR2 FVKESK. V gave up 4 bases and J gave up 4 bases; unmatched junction bases: 6. The length of the CDR3 is 14 residues. Supplemented by reference TRBV14 and TRBJ1-1, the full variable domain reads EAGVTQFPSHSVIEKGQTVTLRCDPISGHDNLYWYRRVMGKEIKFLLHFVKESKQDESGMPNNRFLAERTGGTYSTLKVQPAELEDSGVYFCASSRNRGGTEAFFGQGTRLTVV.

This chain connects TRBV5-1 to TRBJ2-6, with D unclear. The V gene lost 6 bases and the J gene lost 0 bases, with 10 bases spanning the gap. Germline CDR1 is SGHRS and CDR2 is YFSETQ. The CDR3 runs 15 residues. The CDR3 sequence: CASTPGVSGANVLTF. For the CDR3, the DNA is TGCGCCAGCACTCCAGGTGTCTCTGGGGCCAACGTCCTGACTTTC.

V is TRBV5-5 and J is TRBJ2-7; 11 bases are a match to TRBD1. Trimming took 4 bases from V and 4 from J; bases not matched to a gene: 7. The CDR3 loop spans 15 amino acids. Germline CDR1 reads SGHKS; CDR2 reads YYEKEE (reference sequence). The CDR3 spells CASSGRTGGMYEQYF. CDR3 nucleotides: TGTGCCAGCAGCGGACGGACAGGGGGCATGTACGAGCAGTACTTC. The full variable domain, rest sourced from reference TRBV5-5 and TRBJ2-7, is DAGVTQSPTHLIKTRGQQVTLRCSPISGHKSVSWYQQVLGQGPQFIFQYYEKEERGRGNFPDRFSARQFPNYSSELNVNALLLGDSALYLCASSGRTGGMYEQYFGPGTRLTVT.

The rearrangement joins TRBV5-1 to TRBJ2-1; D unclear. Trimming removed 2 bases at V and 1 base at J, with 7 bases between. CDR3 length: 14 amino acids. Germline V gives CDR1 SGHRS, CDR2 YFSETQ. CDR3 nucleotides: TGCGCCAGCAGCTTTGCGTCTTCCTACAATGAGCAGTTCTTC. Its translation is CASSFASSYNEQFF.

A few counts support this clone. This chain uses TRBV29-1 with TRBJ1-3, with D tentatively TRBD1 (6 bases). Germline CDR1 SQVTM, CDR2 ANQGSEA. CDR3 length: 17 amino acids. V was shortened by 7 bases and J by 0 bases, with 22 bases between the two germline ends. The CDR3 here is CSAVGRQVRDSGNTIYF. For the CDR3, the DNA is TGCAGCGCGGTGGGCCGACAGGTCCGAGACTCTGGAAACACCATATATTTT.

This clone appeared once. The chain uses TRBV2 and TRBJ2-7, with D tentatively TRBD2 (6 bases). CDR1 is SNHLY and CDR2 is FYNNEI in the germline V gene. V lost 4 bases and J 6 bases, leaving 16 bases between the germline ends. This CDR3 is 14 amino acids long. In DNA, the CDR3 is TGTGCCAGCAGTGGGTTGGAGGGGAGCGGCGAGCAGTACTTC. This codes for CASSGLEGSGEQYF.

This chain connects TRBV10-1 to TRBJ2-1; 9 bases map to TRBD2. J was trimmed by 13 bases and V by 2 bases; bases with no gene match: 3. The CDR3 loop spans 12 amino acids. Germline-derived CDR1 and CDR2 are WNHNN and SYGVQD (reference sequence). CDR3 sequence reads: CASSEASGTQFF. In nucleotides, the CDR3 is TGCGCCAGCAGTGAGGCTAGCGGGACACAGTTCTTC.

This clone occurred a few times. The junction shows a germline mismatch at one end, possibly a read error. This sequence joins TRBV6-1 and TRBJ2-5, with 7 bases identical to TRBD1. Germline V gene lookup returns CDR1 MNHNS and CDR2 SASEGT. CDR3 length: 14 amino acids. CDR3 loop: CASSVGQEVQKCHF. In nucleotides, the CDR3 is TGTGCCAGCAGCGTTGGACAGGAGGTTCAGAAATGCCACTTC.

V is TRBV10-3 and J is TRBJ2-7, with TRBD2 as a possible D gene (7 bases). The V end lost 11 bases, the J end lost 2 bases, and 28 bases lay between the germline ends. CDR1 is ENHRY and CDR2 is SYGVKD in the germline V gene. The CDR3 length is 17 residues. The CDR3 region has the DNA TGTGCCTCTCAACCCCGGCAACACAGGGAGGGAACCTACGAGCAGTACTTC. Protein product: CASQPRQHREGTYEQYF.

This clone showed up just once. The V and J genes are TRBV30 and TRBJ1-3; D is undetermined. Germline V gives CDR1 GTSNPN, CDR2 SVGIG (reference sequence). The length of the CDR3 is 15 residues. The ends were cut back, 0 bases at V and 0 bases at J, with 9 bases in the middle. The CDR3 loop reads CAWSVLSSSGNTIYF. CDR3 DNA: TGTGCCTGGAGTGTACTGAGTAGCTCTGGAAACACCATATATTTT.

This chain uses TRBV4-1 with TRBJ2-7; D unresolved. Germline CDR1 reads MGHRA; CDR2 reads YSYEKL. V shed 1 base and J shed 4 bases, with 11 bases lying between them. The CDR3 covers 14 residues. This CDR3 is CASSQVLNTYEQYF. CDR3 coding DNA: TGCGCCAGCAGCCAAGTCCTGAATACTTACGAGCAGTACTTC.

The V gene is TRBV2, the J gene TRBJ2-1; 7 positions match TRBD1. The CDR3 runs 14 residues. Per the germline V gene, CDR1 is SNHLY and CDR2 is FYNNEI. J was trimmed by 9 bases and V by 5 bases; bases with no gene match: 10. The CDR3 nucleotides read TGTGCCAGCAGTCTACAGGGGCTCATTGGTGAGCAGTTCTTC. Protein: CASSLQGLIGEQFF. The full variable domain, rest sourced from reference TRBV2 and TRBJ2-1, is EPEVTQTPSHQVTQMGQEVILRCVPISNHLYFYWYRQILGQKVEFLVSFYNNEISEKSEIFDDQFSVERPDGSNFTLKIRSTKLEDSAMYFCASSLQGLIGEQFFGPGTRLTVL.

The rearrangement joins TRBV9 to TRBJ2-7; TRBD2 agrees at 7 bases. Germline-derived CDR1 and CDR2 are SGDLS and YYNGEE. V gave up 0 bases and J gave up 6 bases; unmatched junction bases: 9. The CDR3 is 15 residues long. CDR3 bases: TGTGCCAGCAGCGTAGATGCGGGAGATCGGTCCGAGCAGTACTTC. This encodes CASSVDAGDRSEQYF.

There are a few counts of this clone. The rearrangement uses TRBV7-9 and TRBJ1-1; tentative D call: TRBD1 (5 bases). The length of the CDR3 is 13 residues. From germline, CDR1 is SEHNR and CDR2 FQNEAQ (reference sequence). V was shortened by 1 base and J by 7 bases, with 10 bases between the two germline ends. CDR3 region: CASSLGGEGEAFF. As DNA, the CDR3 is TGTGCCAGCAGCTTAGGAGGGGAGGGTGAAGCTTTCTTT. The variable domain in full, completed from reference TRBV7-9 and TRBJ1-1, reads DTGVSQNPRHKITKRGQNVTFRCDPISEHNRLYWYRQTLGQGPEFLTYFQNEAQLEKSRLLSDRFSAERPKGSFSTLEIQRTEQGDSAMYLCASSLGGEGEAFFGQGTRLTVV.

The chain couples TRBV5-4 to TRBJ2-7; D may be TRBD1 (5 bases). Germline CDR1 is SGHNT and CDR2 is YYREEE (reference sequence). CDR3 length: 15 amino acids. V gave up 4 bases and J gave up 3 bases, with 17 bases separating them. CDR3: CASSTGQGIYYEQYF. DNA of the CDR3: TGTGCCAGCAGCACCGGGCAGGGAATCTACTACGAGCAGTACTTC.

This CDR3 is CSVVAPNEKLFF. The CDR3 DNA sequence: TGCAGCGTTGTGGCCCCCAATGAAAAACTGTTTTTT. The chain couples TRBV29-1 to TRBJ1-4; D ambiguous. This CDR3 region has 12 residues. The germline gives CDR1 SQVTM, CDR2 ANQGSEA. Trimming removed 4 bases from V and 5 bases from J, with 8 bases in between.

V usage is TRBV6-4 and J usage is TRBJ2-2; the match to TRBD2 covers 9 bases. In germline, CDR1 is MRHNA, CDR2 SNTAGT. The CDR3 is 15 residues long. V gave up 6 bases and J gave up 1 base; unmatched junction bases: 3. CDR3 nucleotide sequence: TGTGCCAGCAGAGAGACTAGCGGGAACACCGGGGAGCTGTTTTTT. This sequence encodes CASRETSGNTGELFF.

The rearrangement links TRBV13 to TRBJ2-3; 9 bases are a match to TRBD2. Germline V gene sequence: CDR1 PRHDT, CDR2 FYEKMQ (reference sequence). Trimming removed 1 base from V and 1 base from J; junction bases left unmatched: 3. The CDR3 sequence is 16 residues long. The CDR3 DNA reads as TGTGCCAGCAGCTTAGTGGCGGGAGGGGGCACAGATACGCAGTATTTT. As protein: CASSLVAGGGTDTQYF.

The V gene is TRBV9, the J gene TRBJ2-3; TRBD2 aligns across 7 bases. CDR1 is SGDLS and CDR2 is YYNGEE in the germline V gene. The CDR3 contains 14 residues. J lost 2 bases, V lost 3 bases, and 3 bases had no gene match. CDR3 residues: CASSGTRLTDTQYF. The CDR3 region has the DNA TGTGCCAGCAGCGGGACTAGACTCACAGATACGCAGTATTTT.

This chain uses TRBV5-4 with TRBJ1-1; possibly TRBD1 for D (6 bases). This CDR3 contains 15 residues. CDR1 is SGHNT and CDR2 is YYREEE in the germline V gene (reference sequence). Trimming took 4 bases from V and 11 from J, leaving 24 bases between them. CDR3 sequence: CASSAAGEPRSGAFF. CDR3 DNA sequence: TGTGCCAGCAGCGCAGCAGGGGAACCTCGGAGTGGGGCTTTCTTT. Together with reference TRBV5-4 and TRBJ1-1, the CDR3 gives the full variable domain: ETGVTQSPTHLIKTRGQQVTLRCSSQSGHNTVSWYQQALGQGPQFIFQYYREEENGRGNFPPRFSGLQFPNYSSELNVNALELDDSALYLCASSAAGEPRSGAFFGQGTRLTVV.

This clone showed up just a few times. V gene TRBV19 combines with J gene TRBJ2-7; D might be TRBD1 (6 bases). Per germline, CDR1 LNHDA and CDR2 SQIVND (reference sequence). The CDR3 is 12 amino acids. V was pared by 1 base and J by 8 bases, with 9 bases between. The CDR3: CASSIVGAQQYF. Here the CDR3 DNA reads TGTGCCAGTAGTATAGTGGGGGCCCAGCAGTACTTC.

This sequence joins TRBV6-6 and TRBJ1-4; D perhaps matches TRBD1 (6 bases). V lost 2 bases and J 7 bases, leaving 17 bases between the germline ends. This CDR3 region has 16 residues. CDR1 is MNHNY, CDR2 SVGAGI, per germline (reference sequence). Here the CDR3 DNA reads TGTGCCAGCAGTTACCCAGTTTTGGGGGCAGGTGAAAAACTGTTTTTT. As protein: CASSYPVLGAGEKLFF.

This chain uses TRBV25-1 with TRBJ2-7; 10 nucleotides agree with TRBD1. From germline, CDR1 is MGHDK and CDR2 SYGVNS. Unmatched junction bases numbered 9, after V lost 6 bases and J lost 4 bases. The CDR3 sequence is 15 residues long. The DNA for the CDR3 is TGTGCCAGCAGCGGGACAGGGGCCGTCTCGTACGAGCAGTACTTC. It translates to CASSGTGAVSYEQYF.

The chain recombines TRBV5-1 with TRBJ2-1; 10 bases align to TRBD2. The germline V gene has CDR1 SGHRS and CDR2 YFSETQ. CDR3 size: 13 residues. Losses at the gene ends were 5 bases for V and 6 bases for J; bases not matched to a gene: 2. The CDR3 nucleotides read TGCGCCAGCAGAGCTAGCGGGAGCAATGAGCAGTTCTTC. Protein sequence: CASRASGSNEQFF.

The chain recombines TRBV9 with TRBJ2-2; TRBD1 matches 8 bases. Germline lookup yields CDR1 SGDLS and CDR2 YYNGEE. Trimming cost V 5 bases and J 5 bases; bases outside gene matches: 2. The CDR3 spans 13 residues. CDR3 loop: CASRTGVTGELFF. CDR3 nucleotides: TGTGCCAGCAGGACAGGGGTTACCGGGGAGCTGTTTTTT. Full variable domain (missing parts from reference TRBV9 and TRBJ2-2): DSGVTQTPKHLITATGQRVTLRCSPRSGDLSVYWYQQSLDQGLQFLIQYYNGEERAKGNILERFSAQQFPDLHSELNLSSLELGDSALYFCASRTGVTGELFFGEGSRLTVL.

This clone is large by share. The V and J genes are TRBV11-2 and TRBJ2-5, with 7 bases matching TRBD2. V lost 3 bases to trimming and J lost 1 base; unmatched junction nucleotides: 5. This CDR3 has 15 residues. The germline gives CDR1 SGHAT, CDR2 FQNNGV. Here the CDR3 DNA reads TGTGCCAGCAGCTTTTGGGGAGGGCCCCAAGAGACCCAGTACTTC. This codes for CASSFWGGPQETQYF. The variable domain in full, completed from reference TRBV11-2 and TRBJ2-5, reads EAGVAQSPRYKIIEKRQSVAFWCNPISGHATLYWYQQILGQGPKLLIQFQNNGVVDDSQLPKDRFSAERLKGVDSTLKIQPAKLEDSAVYLCASSFWGGPQETQYFGPGTRLLVL.

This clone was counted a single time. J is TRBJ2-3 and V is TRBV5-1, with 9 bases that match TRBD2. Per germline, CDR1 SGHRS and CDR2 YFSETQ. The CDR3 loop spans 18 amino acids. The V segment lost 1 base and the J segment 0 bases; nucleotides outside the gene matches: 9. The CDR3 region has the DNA TGCGCCAGCAGCTTGCAGCTAGCGGGAAAAACTAGCACAGATACGCAGTATTTT. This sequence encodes CASSLQLAGKTSTDTQYF.